The source of this T cell receptor beta chain is a study of control samples from healthy donors and cancer patients. The CDR3 is 13 residues long. The germline V and J ends were trimmed by 2 bases and 5 bases, with 9 bases remaining between them. From germline, CDR1 is SNHLY and CDR2 FYNNEI. This clone was detected only a few times. Libraries were prepared by immunoSEQ multiplex PCR; TCRdb keeps only in-frame clonotypes and omits some of them. The sample consists of fewer than 200,000 clones, about 90% of them appearing once. This receptor was taken from a woman aged 25 to 39 in good health. Sequenced input: blood. The chain combines TRBV2 with TRBJ1-2; D remains unclear. DNA for the CDR3: TGTGCCAGCAGTGAAAGTCTCAGATATGGCTACACCTTC. Translated, it gives CASSESLRYGYTF.